A selection of T cell receptor beta chains follows, all from one sample in a study of cytomegalovirus exposure and HLA in healthy donors. Method: immunoSEQ multiplex PCR; TCRdb's copy keeps in-frame clones and lacks some. The data show some 130,000 clones, approximately 80% seen once. The sample taken for sequencing was PBMCs. These receptors originate from a man aged 30-40 years in good health and CMV-seropositive. Both conserved end residues are part of each CDR3.

v_call	j_call	cdr3_aa
TRBV19	TRBJ2-5	CASMMRGVRETQYF
TRBV7-8	TRBJ2-7	CASSPTGRSLDEQYF
TRBV5-1	TRBJ2-7	CAGGQVNF
TRBV7-8	TRBJ2-7	CASSRVILTSGDEQYF
TRBV10-3	TRBJ1-1	CAIRGGLPNTEAFF
TRBV7-3	TRBJ2-3	CASSKDRPDTQYF
TRBV4-3	TRBJ2-1	CASSRQRGEDEQFF
TRBV18	TRBJ2-3	CASSPQTGVGADTQYF
TRBV18	TRBJ2-3	CASSPLLGGPTDTQYF
TRBV25-1	TRBJ1-2	CASTGGTAYGYTF
TRBV7-9	TRBJ2-7	CASSTGQGALYEQYF
TRBV25-1	TRBJ1-1	CASSVQGVTEAFF
TRBV7-3	TRBJ2-3	CASSRGLVKSDTQYF
TRBV7-7	TRBJ1-5	CASSLALEGALSQPQHF
TRBV5-6	TRBJ2-1	CASSLLAGKKNEQFF
TRBV18	TRBJ1-2	CASSPTLSNYGYTF
TRBV13	TRBJ2-7	CASALKRGALYEQYF
TRBV11-2	TRBJ2-3	CASSLTAGTDTQYF
TRBV14	TRBJ1-1	CASSLAGGGTEAFF
TRBV2	TRBJ2-2	CASSRSSGSPNTGELFF
TRBV5-1	TRBJ1-2	CASSSTGTGGAYGYTF
TRBV28	TRBJ2-7	CASSYRESEQYF
TRBV4-1	TRBJ1-1	CASSREGGTEAFF
TRBV5-1	TRBJ1-4	CASRDGQGGEKLFF
TRBV30	TRBJ1-2	CAWESGAGYTF
TRBV5-4	TRBJ2-7	CASTQGQGEGEQYF
TRBV2	TRBJ1-2	CASSRDSLQDYGYTF
TRBV18	TRBJ1-2	CASSPVQGAYGYTF
TRBV2	TRBJ2-3	CASSERVSNTDTQYF
TRBV29-1	TRBJ1-5	CSVRQGHQPQHF
TRBV2	TRBJ1-1	CASKSYMNTEAFF
TRBV18	TRBJ1-5	CASSKTGAHYSNQPQHF
TRBV2	TRBJ2-7	CASKFTWTGNYEQYF
TRBV4-1	TRBJ1-2	CASSQDGPVGYGYTF
TRBV5-6	TRBJ2-5	CASSLQGAETQYF
TRBV7-6	TRBJ1-1	CASSFFWSSTEAFF
TRBV7-9	TRBJ2-3	CASSLRTGAPTLGTDTQYF
TRBV12-5	TRBJ2-7	CASGLGSGYEQYF
TRBV27	TRBJ2-4	CASSSGWDIQYF
TRBV9	TRBJ1-3	CASSPLTTPGNTIYF
TRBV19	TRBJ1-2	CASRSGGRISNYGYTF
TRBV12-5	TRBJ2-5	CASGRGTVQETQYF